This record concerns one T cell receptor (beta chain) sequence. Its antigen is unknown. PCR involved 60 Vbeta and 13 Jbeta primers. The assay was immunoSEQ multiplex PCR, and TCRdb's table has in-frame clones only and misses some. The sample includes 150,000 to 200,000 clones, around 75% of them seen just once. The record originates from a study of cytomegalovirus exposure and HLA in healthy donors. V dropped 7 bases and J dropped 3 bases, with 16 bases sitting between them. Germline CDR1 and CDR2: SEHNR and FQNEAQ (reference sequence). This CDR3 contains 14 residues. Regarding the study as a whole: Follow-up analysis later connected one missense variant in DCLRE1C with trimming of TCR beta V- and J-genes. The study reported that TCR beta sequences accurately predicted HLA-A and HLA-B alleles in most subjects. Upon later analysis, HLA-associated TCR beta chains proved more clonally expanded than other, equally common chains.

Material: PBMCs. The origin of this receptor is a woman aged 40 to 49 in good health and CMV-seropositive. The chain has TRBV7-9 and TRBJ2-7; perhaps TRBD2 as D (6 bases). The CDR3 DNA follows: TGTGCCAGCAAGTCGACGGGAGAAGGCTACGAGCAGTACTTC. It encodes CASKSTGEGYEQYF.